This is a list of T cell receptor beta chains from one sample in a study of blood T cells in healthy people across ages. Using its own MiXCR run on the 5' RACE reads, TCRdb lists one record per CDR3 protein. The repertoire includes about 700,000 distinct CDR3 sequences, less than 40% of them detected once, and approximately 15% sits in the top ten. Sequencing used blood. The receptors originated from a woman of 80 years or more in good health. The CDR3 runs from the conserved cysteine through the conserved F or W. Each record gives: J gene, D gene, V gene, clone size, CDR3 DNA, CDR3 protein. D genes are given only for firm matches. Rows may omit the clone size; those that give it use once, few, many or a size class.

j_gene: TRBJ2-3
d_gene: -
v_gene: TRBV20-1
abundance: many
CDR3nt: TGCAGTGCTGGAGGGCGGGGACTCACAGATACGCAGTATTTT
CDR3aa: CSAGGRGLTDTQYF

j_gene: TRBJ1-1
d_gene: -
v_gene: TRBV7-2
abundance: -
CDR3nt: TGTGCCAGCAGCCGTGCTGCCCCGAACACTGAAGCTTTCTTT
CDR3aa: CASSRAAPNTEAFF

j_gene: TRBJ2-2
d_gene: -
v_gene: TRBV9
abundance: many
CDR3nt: TGTGCCAGCAGCCCCTGGAACGTAAACACCGGGGAGCTGTTTTTT
CDR3aa: CASSPWNVNTGELFF

j_gene: TRBJ2-5
d_gene: -
v_gene: TRBV28
abundance: many
CDR3nt: TGTGCCAGCAGCCCTACAGGATTGCTTGAGACCCAGTACTTC
CDR3aa: CASSPTGLLETQYF

j_gene: TRBJ2-3
d_gene: -
v_gene: TRBV5-1
abundance: many
CDR3nt: TGCGCCAGCAGCTTGGCCGGGGCCGGCTGGGATACGCAGTATTTT
CDR3aa: CASSLAGAGWDTQYF

j_gene: TRBJ2-7
d_gene: -
v_gene: TRBV5-1
abundance: -
CDR3nt: TGCGCCAGCCGCGGGACAGAGTCCTACGAGCAGTACTTC
CDR3aa: CASRGTESYEQYF

j_gene: TRBJ1-5
d_gene: TRBD1
v_gene: TRBV5-1
abundance: -
CDR3nt: TGCGCCAGCAGCTTCGGGACAGGGGGCGTTCAGCCCCAGCATTTT
CDR3aa: CASSFGTGGVQPQHF

j_gene: TRBJ1-1
d_gene: TRBD1
v_gene: TRBV20-1
abundance: -
CDR3nt: TGCAGTGCTCTGGGGACAGGGAACACTGAAGCTTTCTTT
CDR3aa: CSALGTGNTEAFF

j_gene: TRBJ2-5
d_gene: TRBD1
v_gene: TRBV19
abundance: many
CDR3nt: TGTGCCAGTAGAAACCCCGGGACAGGGCCGTTTGAGACCCAGTACTTC
CDR3aa: CASRNPGTGPFETQYF

j_gene: TRBJ1-2
d_gene: TRBD1
v_gene: TRBV30
abundance: few
CDR3nt: TGTGCCTGGAGTGTACTAGGGGGCGGCTACACCTTC
CDR3aa: CAWSVLGGGYTF

j_gene: TRBJ2-1
d_gene: -
v_gene: TRBV7-9
abundance: many
CDR3nt: TGTGCCAGCAGCTTAGAGGTCAATGAGCAGTTCTTC
CDR3aa: CASSLEVNEQFF

j_gene: TRBJ1-6
d_gene: -
v_gene: TRBV6-5
abundance: many
CDR3nt: TGTGCCAGCACCCCGGCGGGGTCCGGTTCACCCCTCCACTTT
CDR3aa: CASTPAGSGSPLHF

j_gene: TRBJ1-1
d_gene: -
v_gene: TRBV12-3/TRBV12-4
abundance: -
CDR3nt: TGCGCCAGCAGTCTTAAAAGGACCACTGAAACTTTCTTT
CDR3aa: CASSLKRTTETFF

j_gene: TRBJ2-7
d_gene: -
v_gene: TRBV27
abundance: once
CDR3nt: TGTGCCAGCAGCTCGGATCCGGGTGACGAGCAGTACTTC
CDR3aa: CASSSDPGDEQYF

j_gene: TRBJ1-2
d_gene: -
v_gene: TRBV14
abundance: many
CDR3nt: TGTGCCAGCAGCCAAGTCTGGCCGGGCTATGGCTACACCTTC
CDR3aa: CASSQVWPGYGYTF

j_gene: TRBJ1-1
d_gene: -
v_gene: TRBV4-2
abundance: -
CDR3nt: TGTGCCAGCAGCCGGTCGGACGGGAACACTGAAGCTTTCTTT
CDR3aa: CASSRSDGNTEAFF

j_gene: TRBJ2-1
d_gene: -
v_gene: TRBV6-5
abundance: few
CDR3nt: TGTGCCAGCAGTTATTCCCCCCCGTCAGGGGTCTACAATGAGCAGTTCTTC
CDR3aa: CASSYSPPSGVYNEQFF

j_gene: TRBJ2-7
d_gene: -
v_gene: TRBV28
abundance: few
CDR3nt: TGTGCCAGCAGGTTAAGCCAGGGAGCCTACGAGCAGTACTTC
CDR3aa: CASRLSQGAYEQYF